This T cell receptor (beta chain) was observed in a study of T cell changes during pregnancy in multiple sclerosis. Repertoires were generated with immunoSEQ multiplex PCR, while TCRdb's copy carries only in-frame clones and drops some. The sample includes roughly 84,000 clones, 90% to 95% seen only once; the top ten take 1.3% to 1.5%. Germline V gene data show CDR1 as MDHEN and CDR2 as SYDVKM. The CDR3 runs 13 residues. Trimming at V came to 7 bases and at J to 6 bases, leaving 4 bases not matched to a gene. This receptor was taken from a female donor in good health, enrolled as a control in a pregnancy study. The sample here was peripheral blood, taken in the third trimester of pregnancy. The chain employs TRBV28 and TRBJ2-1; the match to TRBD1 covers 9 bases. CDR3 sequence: CASIQGASNEQFF. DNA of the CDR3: TGTGCCAGCATACAGGGGGCGAGCAATGAGCAGTTCTTC.